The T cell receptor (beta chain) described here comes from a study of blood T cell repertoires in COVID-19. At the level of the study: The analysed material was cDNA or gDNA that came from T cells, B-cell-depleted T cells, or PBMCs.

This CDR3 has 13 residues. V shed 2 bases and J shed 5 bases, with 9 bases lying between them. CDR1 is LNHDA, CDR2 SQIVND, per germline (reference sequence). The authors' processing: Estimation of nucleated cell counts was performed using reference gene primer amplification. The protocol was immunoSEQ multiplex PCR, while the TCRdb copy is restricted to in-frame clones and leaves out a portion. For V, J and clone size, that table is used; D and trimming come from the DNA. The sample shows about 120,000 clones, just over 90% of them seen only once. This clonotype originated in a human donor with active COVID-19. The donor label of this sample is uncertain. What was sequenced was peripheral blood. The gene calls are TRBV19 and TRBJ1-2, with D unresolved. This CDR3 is CASSIQPRYGYTF. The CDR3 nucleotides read TGTGCCAGTAGTATACAACCTAGGTATGGCTACACCTTC.